This T cell receptor beta chain is from a study of blood T cell repertoires in COVID-19. About the research overall: Sample material is recorded as cDNA or gDNA derived from T cells, B-cell-depleted T cells, or PBMCs.

The germline gives CDR1 SGDLS, CDR2 YYNGEE. With 4 bases clipped from V and 3 bases from J, the junction kept 8 bases outside the gene matches. This CDR3 region has 15 residues. Original analysis: Amplifying reference gene primers gave estimates of nucleated cell counts. Data came from immunoSEQ multiplex PCR; TCRdb stores just in-frame clones and leaves some out. For V, J and clone size, that table is used; D and trimming come from the DNA. Of 90,000 to 140,000 clones listed, around 81% are singletons. The table lists this clone with a few counts. Sequences were obtained from peripheral blood. V usage is TRBV9 and J usage is TRBJ2-7; 9 nucleotides line up with TRBD1. The TCR comes from a man aged 80 or over with acute or convalescent COVID-19. CDR3 sequence: CASSQFGTGYYEQYF. The CDR3 DNA sequence: TGTGCCAGCAGCCAGTTCGGGACAGGGTACTACGAGCAGTACTTC.